The 8 T cell receptor beta chains in this list originate from one sample, sequenced in a study of metastatic and nonmetastatic thyroid tumors. All patients were treatment-naive before thyroid surgery. Using MiXCR, TCRdb re-called clones from the PCR reads. Among approximately 41,000 clones listed, around 24% were seen once. The sequenced material came from tumor tissue. These receptors originate from a female donor with papillary thyroid cancer or a benign thyroid nodule (not recorded which). Some clones in this sample may be carry-over from other donors' samples.

This clone was seen repeatedly, ten times or more. V is TRBV5-4 and J is TRBJ2-7, with 11 bases fitting TRBD2. V dropped 1 base and J dropped 5; count of bases not matched to a gene: 2. The CDR3 has 14 residues. Germline values: CDR1 SGHNT, CDR2 YYREEE (reference sequence). The CDR3 DNA sequence: TGTGCCAGCAGCTTGCTAGCGGGAGGACACGAGCAGTACTTC. This sequence encodes CASSLLAGGHEQYF. The full variable domain, completed using reference TRBV5-4 and TRBJ2-7, is ETGVTQSPTHLIKTRGQQVTLRCSSQSGHNTVSWYQQALGQGPQFIFQYYREEENGRGNFPPRFSGLQFPNYSSELNVNALELDDSALYLCASSLLAGGHEQYFGPGTRLTVT.

This chain uses TRBV27 with TRBJ2-7, with 11 bases matching TRBD2. This CDR3 is built from 16 residues. Germline V gene lookup returns CDR1 MNHEY and CDR2 SMNVEV (reference sequence). V lost 0 bases, J lost 3 bases, and 4 bases stayed unmatched. The CDR3: CASSLSFGTSGYEQYF. CDR3 DNA sequence: TGTGCCAGCAGTTTATCGTTCGGGACTAGCGGCTACGAGCAGTACTTC.

The chain links TRBV11-2 to TRBJ2-1; perhaps TRBD2 as D (6 bases). The CDR3 runs to 16 residues. CDR1 and CDR2 from the germline V gene are SGHAT and FQNNGV. V lost 1 base and J lost 3, with 13 bases in between. CDR3 sequence: CASSLVSGAGYNEQFF. The CDR3, as DNA: TGTGCCAGCAGCTTAGTTTCGGGAGCGGGCTACAATGAGCAGTTCTTC. Based on the CDR3 plus reference TRBV11-2 and TRBJ2-1, the full variable domain is EAGVAQSPRYKIIEKRQSVAFWCNPISGHATLYWYQQILGQGPKLLIQFQNNGVVDDSQLPKDRFSAERLKGVDSTLKIQPAKLEDSAVYLCASSLVSGAGYNEQFFGPGTRLTVL.

The sample holds a few counts of this clone. This sequence joins TRBV3-1 and TRBJ2-1; 8 nucleotides match TRBD2. This CDR3 is 15 amino acids long. Germline CDR1 reads LGHDT; CDR2 reads YNNKEL (reference sequence). Germline trimming cut 4 bases from V and 5 bases from J; bases unmatched to any gene: 7. The CDR3 region is CASSPKREIDNEQFF. The CDR3 nucleotides read TGTGCCAGCAGCCCTAAGCGGGAGATAGACAATGAGCAGTTCTTC.

This clone was counted between two and nine times. The V gene is TRBV27, the J gene TRBJ1-5; D possibly corresponds to TRBD1 (5 bases). CDR1 is MNHEY, CDR2 SMNVEV, per germline (reference sequence). This CDR3 is built from 15 residues. V was trimmed by 6 bases and J by 4 bases, leaving 16 bases between them. The CDR3 reads CASSCPRACNQPQHF. As DNA, the CDR3 is TGTGCCAGCAGCTGTCCCAGGGCTTGTAATCAGCCCCAGCATTTT.

The rearrangement joins TRBV13 to TRBJ2-5; 8 bases agree with TRBD2. Germline V gene lookup returns CDR1 PRHDT and CDR2 FYEKMQ (reference sequence). V lost 3 bases to trimming and J lost 1 base; unmatched junction nucleotides: 7. The CDR3 loop spans 16 amino acids. The CDR3 region is CASSFRIGGVQETQYF. CDR3 nucleotide sequence: TGTGCCAGCAGCTTCAGGATCGGGGGGGTCCAAGAGACCCAGTACTTC.

The chain couples TRBV5-4 to TRBJ2-6; possible D gene TRBD1, 6 bases. V was pared by 3 bases and J by 4 bases, with 8 bases between. In germline, CDR1 is SGHNT, CDR2 YYREEE (reference sequence). CDR3 length: 14 amino acids. Here the CDR3 reads CASSWGTGANVLTF. The DNA of the CDR3 is TGTGCCAGCAGCTGGGGGACAGGGGCCAACGTCCTGACTTTC.

This clone has only a few counts. This rearrangement joins TRBV7-3 to TRBJ2-7; TRBD1 might be the D (5 bases). V was trimmed by 1 base and J by 4 bases, leaving 11 bases between them. The CDR3 consists of 14 residues. Germline CDR1 is SGHTA and CDR2 is FQGTGA. The CDR3 nucleotides read TGTGCCAGCAGCTTAAACCCGACAGCTTACGAGCAGTACTTC. Amino acids: CASSLNPTAYEQYF.